What follows is one TCR beta chain and its context. The data are from a study of blood T cell repertoires in COVID-19. Study context: Specimens from acute and convalescent COVID-19 originated in the United States, Italy and Spain.

The study recruited people aged about 18 to 95 years across under 25 US areas. Cohort placement rested on clinical history that participants reported themselves. V trimming: 2 bases; J trimming: 8 bases; junction bases outside the gene matches: 10. Germline CDR1 is MDHEN and CDR2 is SYDVKM. The CDR3 totals 15 residues. Repertoires were generated with immunoSEQ multiplex PCR, while TCRdb's copy carries only in-frame clones and drops some. The sample has 470,000 or so clones, around 90% seen once. This sequence originates from a woman aged 18 to 35 with acute COVID-19. Sequencing input: PBMCs or T cells enriched from blood (not recorded which). The V and J genes are TRBV28 and TRBJ1-2; 8 bases fit TRBD1. The CDR3 region has the DNA TGTGCCAGCAGTTTAGATCTCCAGGGGGCTTGGGGCTACACCTTC. Translated, it gives CASSLDLQGAWGYTF.